What follows are 14 T cell receptor beta chains derived from one specimen sequenced in a study of technical replicates of blood from four donors. Assay used: immunoSEQ multiplex PCR; TCRdb lists only in-frame clones, some missing. The data show some 85,000 clones, just under 95% seen once. What was sequenced was T cells isolated from PBMCs. The source is a human donor in good health.

The chain has TRBV20-1 and TRBJ1-1; D ambiguous. The ends were cut back, 5 bases at V and 6 bases at J, with 10 bases in the middle. This CDR3 contains 11 residues. The germline V gene has CDR1 DFQATT and CDR2 SNEGSKA (reference sequence). CDR3 sequence: CSAAYDSEAFF. The CDR3, as DNA: TGCAGTGCTGCCTACGACTCTGAAGCTTTCTTT.

V usage is TRBV6-5 and J usage is TRBJ2-5, with 11 bases fitting TRBD2. The J call is doubtful: the DNA matches TRBJ2-7 better. CDR1 is MNHEY, CDR2 SVGAGI, per germline. CDR3 length equals 15 residues. The CDR3 DNA reads as TGTGCCAGCAGTCCACCCCGACTAGCGGGATACGAGCAGTACTTC. Translation: CASSPPRLAGYEQYF.

This chain links TRBV19 with TRBJ1-1; D uncertain. The germline CDR1 and CDR2 sequences are LNHDA and SQIVND (reference sequence). Deletions cut 8 bases from V and 0 bases from J, with 7 bases between. This CDR3 region has 12 residues. CDR3 loop: CASFRLNTEAFF. The CDR3 DNA is TGTGCCAGTTTCAGGTTGAACACTGAAGCTTTCTTT. Based on the CDR3 plus reference TRBV19 and TRBJ1-1, the full variable domain is DGGITQSPKYLFRKEGQNVTLSCEQNLNHDAMYWYRQDPGQGLRLIYYSQIVNDFQKGDIAEGYSVSREKKESFPLTVTSAQKNPTAFYLCASFRLNTEAFFGQGTRLTVV.

The chain couples TRBV7-3 to TRBJ2-5; D remains ambiguous. CDR1 is SGHTA and CDR2 is FQGTGA in the germline V gene. The V gene lost 5 bases and the J gene lost 5 bases, with 12 bases spanning the gap. This CDR3 has 13 residues. The CDR3 DNA follows: TGTGCCAGCAGCCCGTCGGTCTGGGAGACCCAGTACTTC. It encodes CASSPSVWETQYF.

This chain links TRBV7-9 with TRBJ1-1, with 7 bases identical to TRBD1. CDR1 SEHNR and CDR2 FQNEAQ come from the germline V gene (reference sequence). This CDR3 is built from 16 residues. The ends lost 5 bases at V and 11 bases at J; junction bases unmatched: 20. The CDR3: CASSAKRGTDTPEAFF. CDR3 sequence (DNA): TGTGCCAGCAGCGCTAAAAGAGGGACAGACACTCCGGAGGCTTTCTTT.

This clone occurred once. The genes are TRBV19 and TRBJ1-3, with 10 bases lining up with TRBD1. Losses at the gene ends were 5 bases for V and 5 bases for J; bases not matched to a gene: 12. The CDR3 contains 17 residues. The germline gives CDR1 LNHDA, CDR2 SQIVND (reference sequence). The CDR3 bases are TGTGCCAGTAGTTCCCTCCAGGACAGGGGGATCAGAAACACCATATATTTT. Protein sequence: CASSSLQDRGIRNTIYF.

J is TRBJ2-1 and V is TRBV6-5; 7 nucleotides line up with TRBD1. V lost 6 bases to trimming and J lost 5 bases; unmatched junction nucleotides: 7. The germline gives CDR1 MNHEY, CDR2 SVGAGI. This CDR3 spans 14 amino acids. In nucleotides, the CDR3 is TGTGCCAGCAGCCTCAGGGGGTCGCACAATGAGCAGTTCTTC. Residues: CASSLRGSHNEQFF.

The V and J genes are TRBV6-1 and TRBJ2-3, with TRBD2 matching 9 bases. This CDR3 is built from 15 residues. V was pared by 7 bases and J by 0 bases, with 5 bases of the junction left unmatched. CDR1 and CDR2 (germline): MNHNS, SASEGT. In DNA, the CDR3 is TGTGCCAGCACCACAACTAGCGGGAGCACAGATACGCAGTATTTT. It is translated as CASTTTSGSTDTQYF.

This chain links TRBV27 with TRBJ2-7; unclear D gene. Trimming cost V 1 base and J 0 bases, with 7 bases left between them. There are 14 residues in the CDR3. The germline gives CDR1 MNHEY, CDR2 SMNVEV (reference sequence). The CDR3: CASSLLYSSYEQYF. DNA for the CDR3: TGTGCCAGCAGTTTATTGTATAGCTCCTACGAGCAGTACTTC.

In this sample, this clone turned up once. The V call is TRBV9, the J call TRBJ2-1; a possible D gene is TRBD2 (5 bases). The CDR3 sequence is 15 residues long. The V and J ends lost 0 bases and 7 bases respectively, with 14 bases between them. Germline V CDR1 and CDR2: SGDLS, YYNGEE. The CDR3 protein is CASSVASRGLNEQFF. CDR3 nucleotides: TGTGCCAGCAGCGTAGCCTCCCGAGGACTTAATGAGCAGTTCTTC. The full variable domain, completed using reference TRBV9 and TRBJ2-1, is DSGVTQTPKHLITATGQRVTLRCSPRSGDLSVYWYQQSLDQGLQFLIQYYNGEERAKGNILERFSAQQFPDLHSELNLSSLELGDSALYFCASSVASRGLNEQFFGPGTRLTVL.

This chain links TRBV18 with TRBJ2-3; TRBD2 might be the D (5 bases). CDR1 KGHSH and CDR2 LQKENI come from the germline V gene. The V end lost 3 bases, the J end lost 3 bases, and 7 bases lay between the germline ends. The CDR3 runs to 13 residues. The CDR3 is CASSPSGTDTQYF. In DNA, the CDR3 is TGTGCCAGCTCACCCTCGGGGACAGATACGCAGTATTTT. The full variable domain, with the rest looked up from reference TRBV18 and TRBJ2-3, is NAGVMQNPRHLVRRRGQEARLRCSPMKGHSHVYWYRQLPEEGLKFMVYLQKENIIDESGMPKERFSAEFPKEGPSILRIQQVVRGDSAAYFCASSPSGTDTQYFGPGTRLTVL.

V usage is TRBV9 and J usage is TRBJ2-1, with D hard to call. Germline CDR1 SGDLS, CDR2 YYNGEE. V was shortened by 3 bases and J by 4 bases, with 14 bases between the two germline ends. The CDR3 is 15 amino acids. The CDR3 loop is CASSASAVLYNEQFF. The CDR3 nucleotides read TGTGCCAGCAGCGCCTCGGCGGTGCTTTACAATGAGCAGTTCTTC.

In nucleotides, the CDR3 is TGTGCCAGCAGTGAAGCAAGACGCTTTAGGGCGGAGGGCAATGAGCAGTTCTTC. It translates to CASSEARRFRAEGNEQFF. The chain uses TRBV6-1 and TRBJ2-1; D may be TRBD2 (6 bases). Germline-derived CDR1 and CDR2 are MNHNS and SASEGT. This CDR3 contains 18 residues. V was trimmed by 0 bases and J by 6 bases, leaving 21 bases between them.

The chain employs TRBV28 and TRBJ2-2, with D perhaps matching TRBD1 (5 bases). The CDR3 spans 15 residues. The V gene lost 3 bases and the J gene lost 3 bases, with 11 bases spanning the gap. CDR1 is MDHEN and CDR2 is SYDVKM in the germline V gene. The CDR3: CASSFPAGYTGELFF. The CDR3 DNA reads as TGTGCCAGCAGTTTTCCCGCAGGGTACACCGGGGAGCTGTTTTTT.